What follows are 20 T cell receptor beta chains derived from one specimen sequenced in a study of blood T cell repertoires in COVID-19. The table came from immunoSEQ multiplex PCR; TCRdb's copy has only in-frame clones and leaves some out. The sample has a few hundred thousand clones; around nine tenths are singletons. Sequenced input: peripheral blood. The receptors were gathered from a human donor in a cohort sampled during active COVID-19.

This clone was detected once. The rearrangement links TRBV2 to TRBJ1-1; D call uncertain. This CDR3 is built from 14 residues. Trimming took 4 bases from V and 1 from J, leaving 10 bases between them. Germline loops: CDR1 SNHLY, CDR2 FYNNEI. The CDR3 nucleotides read TGTGCCAGCAGTGGCAGAACTACGAACACTGAAGCTTTCTTT. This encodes CASSGRTTNTEAFF.

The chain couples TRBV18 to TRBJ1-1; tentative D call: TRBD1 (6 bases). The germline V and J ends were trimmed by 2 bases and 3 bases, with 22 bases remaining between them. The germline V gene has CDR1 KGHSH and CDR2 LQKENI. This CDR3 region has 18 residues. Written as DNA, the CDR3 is TGTGCCAGCTCACCAAGGGGACAACCGAATTCCGGGGACACTGAAGCTTTCTTT. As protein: CASSPRGQPNSGDTEAFF.

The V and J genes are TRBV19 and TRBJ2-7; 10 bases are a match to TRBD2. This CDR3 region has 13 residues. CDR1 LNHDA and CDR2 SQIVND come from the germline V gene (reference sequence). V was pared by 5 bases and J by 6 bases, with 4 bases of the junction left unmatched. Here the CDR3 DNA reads TGTGCCAGTAGTGTCCCTAGCGGGAGCGAGCAGTACTTC. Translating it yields CASSVPSGSEQYF.

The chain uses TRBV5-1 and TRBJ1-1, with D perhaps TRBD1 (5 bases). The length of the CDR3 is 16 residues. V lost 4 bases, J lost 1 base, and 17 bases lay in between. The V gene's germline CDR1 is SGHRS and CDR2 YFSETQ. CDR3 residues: CASSPGGGTGNTEAFF. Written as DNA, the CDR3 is TGCGCCAGCAGCCCCGGTGGGGGGACTGGGAACACTGAAGCTTTCTTT. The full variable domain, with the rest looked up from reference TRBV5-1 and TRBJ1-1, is KAGVTQTPRYLIKTRGQQVTLSCSPISGHRSVSWYQQTPGQGLQFLFEYFSETQRNKGNFPGRFSGRQFSNSRSEMNVSTLELGDSALYLCASSPGGGTGNTEAFFGQGTRLTVV.

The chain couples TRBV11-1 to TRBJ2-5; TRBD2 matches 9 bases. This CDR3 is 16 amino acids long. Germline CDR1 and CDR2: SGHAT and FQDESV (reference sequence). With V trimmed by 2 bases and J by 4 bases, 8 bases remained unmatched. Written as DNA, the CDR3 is TGTGCCAGCAGCTTATCTCCTAGCGGGACTCGAGAGACCCAGTACTTC. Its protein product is CASSLSPSGTRETQYF.

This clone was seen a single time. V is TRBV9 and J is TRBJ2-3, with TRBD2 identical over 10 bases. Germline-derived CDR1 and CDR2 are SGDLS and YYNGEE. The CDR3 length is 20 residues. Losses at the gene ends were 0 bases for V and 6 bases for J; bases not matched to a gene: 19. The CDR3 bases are TGTGCCAGCAGCGTAGGCCTTAGACTGGAGAAGCGGGGGGGGACGGATACGCAGTATTTT. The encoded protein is CASSVGLRLEKRGGTDTQYF.

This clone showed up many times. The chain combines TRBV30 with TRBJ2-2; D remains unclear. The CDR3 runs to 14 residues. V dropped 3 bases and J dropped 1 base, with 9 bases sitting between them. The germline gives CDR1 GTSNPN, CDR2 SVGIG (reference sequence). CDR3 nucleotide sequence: TGTGCCTGGAGCCCGCGGCAGAACACCGGGGAGCTGTTTTTT. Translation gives CAWSPRQNTGELFF.

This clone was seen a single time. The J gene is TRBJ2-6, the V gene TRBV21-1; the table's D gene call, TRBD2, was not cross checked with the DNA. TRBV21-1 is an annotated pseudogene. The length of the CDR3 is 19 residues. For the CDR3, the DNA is TGTGCCAGCAGCAGACCCATTACGCGGCCCGGGACTGGGGCCAACGTCCTGACTTTC. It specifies CASSRPITRPGTGANVLTF.

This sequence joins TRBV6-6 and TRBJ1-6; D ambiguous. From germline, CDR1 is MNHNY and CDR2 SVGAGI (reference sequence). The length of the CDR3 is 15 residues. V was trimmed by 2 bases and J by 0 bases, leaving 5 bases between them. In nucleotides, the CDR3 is TGTGCCAGCAGTTACGAGAGCTCCTATAATTCACCCCTCCACTTT. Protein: CASSYESSYNSPLHF.

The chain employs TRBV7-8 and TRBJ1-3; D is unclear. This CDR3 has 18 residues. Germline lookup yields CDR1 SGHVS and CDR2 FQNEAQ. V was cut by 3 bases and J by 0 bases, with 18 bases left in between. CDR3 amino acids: CASSLGSVLGSSGNTIYF. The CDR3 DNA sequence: TGTGCCAGCAGCTTGGGTTCGGTTCTGGGGAGCTCTGGAAACACCATATATTTT.

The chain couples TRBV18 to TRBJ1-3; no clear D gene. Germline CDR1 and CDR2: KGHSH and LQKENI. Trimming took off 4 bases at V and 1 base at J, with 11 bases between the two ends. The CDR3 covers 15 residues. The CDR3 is CASSRRLPSGNTIYF. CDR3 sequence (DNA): TGTGCCAGCTCACGGAGGCTTCCGTCTGGAAACACCATATATTTT.

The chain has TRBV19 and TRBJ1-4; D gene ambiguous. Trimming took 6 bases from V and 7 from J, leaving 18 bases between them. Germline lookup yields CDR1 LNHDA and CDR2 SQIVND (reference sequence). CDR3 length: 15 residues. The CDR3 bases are TGTGCCAGTAGCTTACAGCCAGAGGGCGGTGAAAAACTGTTTTTT. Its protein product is CASSLQPEGGEKLFF.

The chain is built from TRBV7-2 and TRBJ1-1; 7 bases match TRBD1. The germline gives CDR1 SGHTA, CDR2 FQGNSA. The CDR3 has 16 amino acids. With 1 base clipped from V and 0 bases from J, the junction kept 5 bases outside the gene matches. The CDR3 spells CASSLGTGQLNTEAFF. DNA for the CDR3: TGTGCCAGCAGCTTAGGGACAGGACAGCTGAACACTGAAGCTTTCTTT.

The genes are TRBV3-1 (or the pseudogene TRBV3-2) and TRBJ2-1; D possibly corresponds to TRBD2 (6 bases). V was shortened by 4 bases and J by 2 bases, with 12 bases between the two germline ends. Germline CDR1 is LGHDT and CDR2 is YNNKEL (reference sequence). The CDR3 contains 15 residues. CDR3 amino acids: CASSLSSGPYNEQFF. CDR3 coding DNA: TGTGCCAGCAGCCTTTCGAGCGGGCCCTACAATGAGCAGTTCTTC.

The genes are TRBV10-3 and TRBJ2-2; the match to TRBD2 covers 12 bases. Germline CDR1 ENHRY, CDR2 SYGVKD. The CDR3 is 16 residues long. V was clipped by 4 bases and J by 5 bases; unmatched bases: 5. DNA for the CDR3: TGTGCCATCAGTGTACTAGCGGGAGGAGGGACCGGGGAGCTGTTTTTT. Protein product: CAISVLAGGGTGELFF.

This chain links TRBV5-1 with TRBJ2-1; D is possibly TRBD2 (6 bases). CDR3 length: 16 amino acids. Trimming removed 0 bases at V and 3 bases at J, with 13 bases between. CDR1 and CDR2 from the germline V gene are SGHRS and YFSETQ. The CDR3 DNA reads TGCGCCAGCAGCTTGGGCGGGGAGCGCCACTACAATGAGCAGTTCTTC. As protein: CASSLGGERHYNEQFF. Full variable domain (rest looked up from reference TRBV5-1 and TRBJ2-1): KAGVTQTPRYLIKTRGQQVTLSCSPISGHRSVSWYQQTPGQGLQFLFEYFSETQRNKGNFPGRFSGRQFSNSRSEMNVSTLELGDSALYLCASSLGGERHYNEQFFGPGTRLTVL.

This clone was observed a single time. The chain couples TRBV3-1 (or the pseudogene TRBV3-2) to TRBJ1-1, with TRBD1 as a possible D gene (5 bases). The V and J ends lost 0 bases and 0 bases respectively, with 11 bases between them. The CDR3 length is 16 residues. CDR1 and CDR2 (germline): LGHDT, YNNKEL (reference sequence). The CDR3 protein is CASSQDAWGVNTEAFF. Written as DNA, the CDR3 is TGTGCCAGCAGCCAAGATGCCTGGGGGGTGAACACTGAAGCTTTCTTT.

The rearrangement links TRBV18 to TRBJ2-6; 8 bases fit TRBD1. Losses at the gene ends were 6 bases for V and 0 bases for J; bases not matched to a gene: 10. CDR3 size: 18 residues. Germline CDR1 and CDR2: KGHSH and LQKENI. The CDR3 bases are TGTGCCAGCTCTCCTTACCAGGGGGCTAGCTCTGGGGCCAACGTCCTGACTTTC. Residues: CASSPYQGASSGANVLTF. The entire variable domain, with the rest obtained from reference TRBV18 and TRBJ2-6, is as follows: NAGVMQNPRHLVRRRGQEARLRCSPMKGHSHVYWYRQLPEEGLKFMVYLQKENIIDESGMPKERFSAEFPKEGPSILRIQQVVRGDSAAYFCASSPYQGASSGANVLTFGAGSRLTVL.

DNA of the CDR3: TGTGCCAGCAGCCAACAGGGTCTCGCTGGGGCCAACGTCCTGACTTTC. Protein: CASSQQGLAGANVLTF. The rearrangement links TRBV9 to TRBJ2-6, with TRBD1 as a possible D gene (6 bases). Trimming shortened V by 4 bases and J by 2 bases, and 13 bases separated the two germline ends. In germline, CDR1 is SGDLS, CDR2 YYNGEE. CDR3 length: 16 residues.

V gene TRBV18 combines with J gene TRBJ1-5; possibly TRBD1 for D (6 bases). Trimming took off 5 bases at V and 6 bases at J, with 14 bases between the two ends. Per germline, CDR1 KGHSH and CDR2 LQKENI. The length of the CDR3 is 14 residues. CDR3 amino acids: CASSDGQSPQPQHF. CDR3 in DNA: TGTGCCAGCTCAGACGGACAGTCCCCTCAGCCCCAGCATTTT.